This note documents a single T cell receptor (beta chain) sequence. Its antigen is not known. Each patient relapsed following autologous stem cell transplantation, and prior brentuximab vedotin exposure differed. Complete response, partial response or progressive disease constituted the best responses recorded. Some clones are missing from TCRdb's copy, which holds only in-frame ones; the method was immunoSEQ multiplex PCR. The data contain about 41,000 clones, 65% to 80% of them singletons. From germline, CDR1 is SQVTM and CDR2 ANQGSEA. The CDR3 runs to 13 residues. Trimming stripped 5 bases from V and 6 bases from J, with 14 bases between. This specimen belongs to a study of PD-1 blockade in classical Hodgkin lymphoma. Study-level points and caveats: CD4+ TCR diversity, unlike CD8+, climbed significantly by C4D1. Complete responders' diversity at baseline resembled that of newly diagnosed patients.

V gene TRBV29-1 combines with J gene TRBJ1-5; D may be TRBD1 (5 bases). This clonotype originated in a human donor with classical Hodgkin lymphoma. The sequences come from peripheral blood mononuclear cells (PBMCs), collected at baseline. CDR3 DNA: TGCAGCGTTCAGGAAGGGGAAGGTCAGCCCCAGCATTTT. Amino acid sequence: CSVQEGEGQPQHF.